This paragraph covers one T cell receptor (beta chain) sequence. The time point here: cycle 4 day 1 (C4D1), after less than 7 weeks of nivolumab. In every patient, relapse followed autologous stem cell transplantation, while exposure to brentuximab vedotin differed. Magnetic negative selection of thawed PBMCs was the method by which CD4+ T cells were purified. The entry originates in a study of PD-1 blockade in classical Hodgkin lymphoma. Assay used: immunoSEQ multiplex PCR; TCRdb lists only in-frame clones, some missing. The table includes roughly 18,000 clones, around 79% detected once. The source of this sequence is a human donor with classical Hodgkin lymphoma. The sample was CD4+ T cells from blood, taken before the fourth cycle of nivolumab.

This CDR3 is CASRASGRDTDTQYF. CDR3 coding DNA: TGTGCCAGCAGGGCTAGCGGGAGGGATACAGATACGCAGTATTTT. The gene calls are TRBV2 and TRBJ2-3; 12 bases are a match to TRBD2. This CDR3 has 15 residues. Germline CDR1 is SNHLY and CDR2 is FYNNEI. V lost 6 bases to trimming and J lost 3 bases; unmatched junction nucleotides: 4.